This T cell receptor beta chain emerged from a study of blood T cell repertoires in COVID-19 (TCRdb year 2020). At the level of the whole study: The collaborator samples originated in the United States, Italy and Spain and spanned the acute and convalescent phases of COVID-19. The samples were drawn from the first 160 participants of the ongoing ImmuneRACE study and from 1,254 subjects provided by 6 global collaborators. The dataset comprised deeply sampled blood TCRbeta repertoires from subjects exposed to, actively infected with, or recovered from COVID-19. The material from the prospective study consisted of cDNA or gDNA derived from T cells, B-cell-depleted T cells, or PBMCs. HLA class I and class II types, where available, came from metadata supplied by the sample provider rather than from assay-based typing. The repertoires were released in a freely available public database meant as a resource for research on the immune response to SARS-CoV-2. Nearly every sample came with metadata listing a de-identified subject ID, COVID-19 status, age in years and sex.

Sequences SGHRS (CDR1) and YFSETQ (CDR2) are obtained from the germline V gene. From cysteine to phenylalanine, the CDR3 is 14 amino acids long. Of all the DNA, just the CDR3 is kept, 42 bases in frame from base 1. V is pared back by 0 bases and J by 2 bases, with 8 bases lying between the germline termini. Worth noting for this clone: The antigen this receptor binds is unknown. Base qualities are not provided; no much larger clone lies one nucleotide away.

In Seattle, one collaborating source enrolled patients while the infection was active and tracked those patients longitudinally over the course of disease. Collaborating institutions collected whole blood in K2EDTA tubes following their own protocols. Collaborator samples were shipped for TCRbeta analysis as frozen whole blood, isolated PBMCs, or DNA extracted from either sample type. Beyond this particular receptor, the publication reports: How much clinical and demographic metadata was included differed by source and by participant, and the metadata was provided uncurated.

TCRbeta CDR3 regions were amplified from genomic DNA using the immunoSEQ Assay, a bias-controlled multiplex PCR. The original methods were these. The number of nucleated cells in each sample was estimated from the amplification of reference gene primers within the assay. To quantify the absolute abundance of each unique TCRbeta CDR3 rearrangement, sequence reads were collapsed and filtered. For each sample, productive Simpson clonality was calculated as the square root of Simpson's diversity index across productive rearrangements. TCRdb retrieved this table from immuneACCESS and kept in-frame rearrangements only. Not all clones are present; in checked studies, unresolved V genes account for under half, and no reason is known for the remainder. From that table come the V and J calls and clone size; the DNA was used to work out D and trimming. For this sample there are tens of thousands of clones; about 90% appear just once. The ten largest clones capture 0.52% of the sample.

The sample comprised peripheral blood. The chain links TRBV5-1 with TRBJ1-2, with an unclear D gene assignment. The TCR comes from a man aged 50 or older with COVID-19, enrolled during active disease. The DNA sequence is as follows: TGCGCCAGCAGCTTGGTGGGCGGGAACTATGGCTACACCTTC. This translates into CASSLVGGNYGYTF.